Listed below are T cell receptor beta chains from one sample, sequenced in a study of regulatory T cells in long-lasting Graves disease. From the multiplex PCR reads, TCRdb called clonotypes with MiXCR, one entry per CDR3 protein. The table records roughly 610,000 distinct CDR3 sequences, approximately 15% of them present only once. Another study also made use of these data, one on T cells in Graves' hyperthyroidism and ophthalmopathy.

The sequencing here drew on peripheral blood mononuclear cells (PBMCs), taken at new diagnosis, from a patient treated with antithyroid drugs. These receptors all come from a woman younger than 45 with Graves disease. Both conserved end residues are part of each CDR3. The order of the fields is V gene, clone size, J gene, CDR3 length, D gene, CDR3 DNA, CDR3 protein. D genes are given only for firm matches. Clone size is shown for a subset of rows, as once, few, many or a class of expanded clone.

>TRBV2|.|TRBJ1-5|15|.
TGTGCCAGCAAGTCCGGAGGGAGTCGCAATCAGCCCCAGCATTTT
CASKSGGSRNQPQHF
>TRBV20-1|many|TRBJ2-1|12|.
TGCAGTGCCCCAAGCTCCTACAATGAGCAGTTCTTC
CSAPSSYNEQFF
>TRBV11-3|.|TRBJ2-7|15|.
TGTGCCAGCAGCTTACTCGGGGTCCCCTCCTACGAGCAGTACTTC
CASSLLGVPSYEQYF
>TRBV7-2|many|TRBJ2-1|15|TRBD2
TGTGCCAGCAGCTTAGAGCTAGCGGGGAACAATGAGCAGTTCTTC
CASSLELAGNNEQFF
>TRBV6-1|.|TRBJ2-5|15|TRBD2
TGTGCCAGCCGAGAGAGGCGACTAGCGGGAGAGACCCAGTACTTC
CASRERRLAGETQYF
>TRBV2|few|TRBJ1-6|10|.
TGTGCCAGCAGGGGCTCACCCCTCCACTTT
CASRGSPLHF
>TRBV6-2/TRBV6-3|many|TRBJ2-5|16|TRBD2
TGTGCCAGCAGTTCCGCGGGACTAGCGAGACAAGAGACCCAGTACTTC
CASSSAGLARQETQYF
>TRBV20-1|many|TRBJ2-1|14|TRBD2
TGCAGTGCAGCGAAAGCGGGAGTTGGCAATGAGCAGTTCTTC
CSAAKAGVGNEQFF
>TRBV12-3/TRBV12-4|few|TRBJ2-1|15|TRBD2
TGTGCCAGCAGTTTTGCGGGAGGGCCCATTAGTGAGCAGTTCTTC
CASSFAGGPISEQFF
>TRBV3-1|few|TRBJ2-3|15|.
TGTGCCAGCAGTCGAAGTGAGGGGGAGCCCGGCACGCAGTATTTT
CASSRSEGEPGTQYF
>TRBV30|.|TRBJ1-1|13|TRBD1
TGTGCCTGGAGAGGACAGGGGAACACTGAAGCTTTCTTT
CAWRGQGNTEAFF
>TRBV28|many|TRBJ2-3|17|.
TGTGCCAGCAGGCGTGGGCTAGCGCCGACTAGCACAGATACGCAGTATTTT
CASRRGLAPTSTDTQYF
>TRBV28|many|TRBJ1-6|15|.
TGTGCCAGCAGTCTCCTAACAGAGGCAAGTTCACCCCTCCACTTT
CASSLLTEASSPLHF
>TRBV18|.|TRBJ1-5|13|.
TGTGCCAGCTCACCTAACTCGGGAGAGTCCAAGCATTTT
CASSPNSGESKHF
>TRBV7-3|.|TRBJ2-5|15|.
TGTGCCAGCAGCTTAAGGGGCCGAAAGGAAGAGACCCAGTACTTC
CASSLRGRKEETQYF
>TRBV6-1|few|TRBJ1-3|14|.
TGTGCCAGCAGGCGGGACCCCTCTGGAAACACCATATATTTT
CASRRDPSGNTIYF
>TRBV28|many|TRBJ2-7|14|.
TGTGCCAGCATGGGTTATTGGGCTAGGTCCGAGCAGTACTTC
CASMGYWARSEQYF
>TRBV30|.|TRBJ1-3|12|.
TGTGCCTACAGGGATAGGGGGAACACCATATATTTT
CAYRDRGNTIYF
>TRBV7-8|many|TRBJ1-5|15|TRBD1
TGTGCCAGCAGCTTGAGGGACAGGGGGGATCAGCCCCAGCATTTT
CASSLRDRGDQPQHF
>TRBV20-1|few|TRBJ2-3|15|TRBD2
TGCAGTGCTAGTCCGGTTAGCGGGGGCACAGATACGCAGTATTTT
CSASPVSGGTDTQYF
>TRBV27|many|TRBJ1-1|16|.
TGTGCCAGCAGTTATGGCGCAGGGCTAAGAAACACTGAAGCTTTCTTT
CASSYGAGLRNTEAFF
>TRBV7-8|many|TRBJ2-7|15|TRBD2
TGTGCCAGCAGCTCCCTAGCGGGAGGCAATTACGAGCAGTACTTC
CASSSLAGGNYEQYF
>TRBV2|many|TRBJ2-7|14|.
TGTGCCAGCAGTATCCAACTGGGGGGCTACGAGCAGTACTTC
CASSIQLGGYEQYF
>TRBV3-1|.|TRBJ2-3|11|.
TGTGCCAGCGCTGAGAGAGATACGCAGTATTTT
CASAERDTQYF
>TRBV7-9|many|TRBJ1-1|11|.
TGTGCCGGACGAAAAAACACTGAAGCTTTCTTT
CAGRKNTEAFF
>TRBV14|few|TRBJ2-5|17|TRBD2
TGTGCCAGCTCCAGCCCATCGTATACAGCGGGAGGAGAGACCCAGTACTTC
CASSSPSYTAGGETQYF
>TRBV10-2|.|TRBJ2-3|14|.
TGCGCCAGCAGTGAGTCGGGGGGAGGATATACGCAGTATTTT
CASSESGGGYTQYF
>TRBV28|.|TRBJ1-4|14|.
TGTGCCAGCAGTTGGGCCCGCTTTAATGAAAAACTGTTTTTT
CASSWARFNEKLFF
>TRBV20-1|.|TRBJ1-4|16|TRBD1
TGCAGTGCTAGAGGAGGTCTAGGACAGGGAGGTGAAAAACTGTTTTTT
CSARGGLGQGGEKLFF
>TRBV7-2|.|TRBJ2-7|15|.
TGTGCCAGCAGCCTCCGGGGGCCAGGGGGGTACGAGCAGTACTTC
CASSLRGPGGYEQYF
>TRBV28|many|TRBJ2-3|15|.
TGTGCCAGCAGTTTTGGGCTAGCGACCACAGATACGCAGTATTTT
CASSFGLATTDTQYF
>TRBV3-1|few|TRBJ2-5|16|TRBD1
TGTGCCAGCAGCCAAGATCGGCAGGGGGCCAAGGAGACCCAGTACTTC
CASSQDRQGAKETQYF
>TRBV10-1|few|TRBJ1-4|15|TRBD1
TGCGCCAGCAGCGCTACAGGGGGGGATAATGAAAAACTGTTTTTT
CASSATGGDNEKLFF
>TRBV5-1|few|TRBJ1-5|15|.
TGCGCCAGCAGTCCAATGGGGGGGGGCAATCAGCCCCAGCATTTT
CASSPMGGGNQPQHF
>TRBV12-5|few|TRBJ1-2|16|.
TGTGCTAGTGGTTTGGTACTAACAGCCAAACCTTATGGCTACACCTTC
CASGLVLTAKPYGYTF
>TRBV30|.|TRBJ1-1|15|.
TGTGCCTGGAGCCCGTTCTTCAAGGTGAACACTGAAGCTTTCTTT
CAWSPFFKVNTEAFF
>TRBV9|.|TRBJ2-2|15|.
TGTGCCAGCTCCCAGTGGGTGTTGAACACCGGGGAGCTGTTTTTT
CASSQWVLNTGELFF
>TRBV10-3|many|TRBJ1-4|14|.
TGTGCCATCAGTGAGGGAGGGATCGGAGAAAAACTGTTTTTT
CAISEGGIGEKLFF
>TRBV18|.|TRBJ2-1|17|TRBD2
TGTGCCAGCTCACCGAGCATAGCGGGAGTAGGTAACAATGAGCAGTTCTTC
CASSPSIAGVGNNEQFF
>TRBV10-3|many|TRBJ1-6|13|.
TGTGCCATCACCGGACAGACCAATTCACCCCTCCACTTT
CAITGQTNSPLHF
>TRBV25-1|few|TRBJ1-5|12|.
TGTGCCAGCTTGGAAGAGTATCAGCCCCAGCATTTT
CASLEEYQPQHF
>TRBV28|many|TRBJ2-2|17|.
TGTGCCAGCAGTTTTAATCCTGGGGGCGCAAACACCGGGGAGCTGTTTTTT
CASSFNPGGANTGELFF
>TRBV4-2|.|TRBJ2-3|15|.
TGTGCCAGCAGCCAAGTCCGTTCAACGTGGGATACGCAGTATTTT
CASSQVRSTWDTQYF
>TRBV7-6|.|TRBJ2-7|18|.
TGTGCCAGCAGCTTATGCTATGGGACCGACCTTATTACCTACGAGCAGTACTTC
CASSLCYGTDLITYEQYF
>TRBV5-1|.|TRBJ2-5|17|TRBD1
TGCGCCAGCAGCTTGGCCCAAAGGTCAGGGGGCGATGAGACCCAGTACTTC
CASSLAQRSGGDETQYF
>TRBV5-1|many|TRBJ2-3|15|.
TGCGCCAGCGGAGGGGGGAGGGCCAGCCCAGATACGCAGTATTTT
CASGGGRASPDTQYF
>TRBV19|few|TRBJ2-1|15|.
TGTGCCAGTAGACCTAACACTTCGCCCTACAATGAGCAGTTCTTC
CASRPNTSPYNEQFF
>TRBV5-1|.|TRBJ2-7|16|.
TGCGCCAGCAGCTTTGGAGTTCAGGGCGACTACTACGAGCAGTACTTC
CASSFGVQGDYYEQYF
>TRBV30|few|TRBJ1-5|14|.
TGTGCCTGGAGTGCATCGTGGCCCAATCAGCCCCAGCATTTT
CAWSASWPNQPQHF
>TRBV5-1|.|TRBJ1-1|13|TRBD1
TGCGCCAGCAGCTTGGACAGGGGGGGTGAAGCTTTCTTT
CASSLDRGGEAFF
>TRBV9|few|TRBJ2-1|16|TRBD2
TGTGCCAGCAGCGTAGAAGCGGGAGGGCCATACAATGAGCAGTTCTTC
CASSVEAGGPYNEQFF
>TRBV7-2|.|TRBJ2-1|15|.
TGTGCCAGCGGTGGGGCGGGAAGCTCCTACAATGAGCAGTTCTTC
CASGGAGSSYNEQFF
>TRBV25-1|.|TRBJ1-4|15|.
TGTGCCAGCAGTGAATCCCGACTGAGAAATGAAAAACTGTTTTTT
CASSESRLRNEKLFF
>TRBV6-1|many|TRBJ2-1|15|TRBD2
TGTGCCAGCAGTGTAAGACTAGCGGAAAACAATGAGCAGTTCTTC
CASSVRLAENNEQFF
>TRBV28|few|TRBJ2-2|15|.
TGTGCCAGCAGGAGGGCAGGGGGGGACACCGGGGAGCCGTTTTTT
CASRRAGGDTGEPFF
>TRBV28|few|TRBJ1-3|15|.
TGTGCCAGCAGGGATAGGTCTCTCGGGAGAAACACCATATATTTT
CASRDRSLGRNTIYF
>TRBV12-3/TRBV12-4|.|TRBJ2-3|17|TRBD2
TGTGCCAGCAGTTTAGGTCCGGGAGGGTTTAGCACAGATACGCAGTATTTT
CASSLGPGGFSTDTQYF
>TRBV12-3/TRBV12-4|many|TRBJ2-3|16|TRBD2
TGTGCCAGCAGTGGGGCTAGCGGGAGGCCTACAGATACGCAGTATTTT
CASSGASGRPTDTQYF
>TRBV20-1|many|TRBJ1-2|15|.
TGCAGTGCTAGACCCCCGGTCTCGCTGGAAGTAGGCTACACCTTC
CSARPPVSLEVGYTF